The next 27 T cell receptor beta chains were all read from a single sample in a study of cytomegalovirus exposure and HLA in healthy donors (TCRdb year 2017). The library was obtained by the immunoSEQ multiplex PCR assay. For the multiplex PCR, a mixture combining 60 forward primers for TCR Vbeta segments and 13 reverse primers for TCR Jbeta segments was used. This is the immuneACCESS table as TCRdb keeps it, with only in-frame sequences that have V and J called. A part of the clones is gone; compared with another copy, unresolved V genes explain less than half, and the rest is unexplained. This sample is represented by roughly 190,000 clones; 81% of them were singletons. The top ten clonotypes cover roughly 3.2% of the sample. Material for sequencing was PBMCs. The origin of the receptors is a man aged 35 to 55 in good health and CMV-seropositive.

The chain is built from TRBV6-1 and TRBJ1-1, with TRBD1 identical over 9 bases. Germline-derived CDR1 and CDR2 are MNHNS and SASEGT. V lost 3 bases and J lost 3; bases outside the gene matches: 2. The CDR3 is 14 amino acids. CDR3 protein: CASSDGTGHTEAFF. CDR3 in DNA: TGTGCCAGCAGTGATGGGACAGGGCACACTGAAGCTTTCTTT.

This clone was detected a few times. This chain connects TRBV19 to TRBJ1-6; D not certain. Per the germline V gene, CDR1 is LNHDA and CDR2 is SQIVND (reference sequence). V was cut by 5 bases and J by 2 bases, with 13 bases left in between. The CDR3 is made up of 16 amino acids. This chain's CDR3 is CASSPNSGTYNSPLHF. CDR3 DNA sequence: TGTGCCAGTAGTCCGAACTCCGGGACCTATAATTCACCCCTCCACTTT.

The chain combines TRBV7-2 with TRBJ2-7; D is perhaps TRBD2 (5 bases). Germline values: CDR1 SGHTA, CDR2 FQGNSA. V was shortened by 2 bases and J by 0 bases, with 11 bases between the two germline ends. The CDR3 covers 15 residues. The DNA for the CDR3 is TGTGCCAGCAGCTTAAGGGCAGGAGGCTCCTACGAGCAGTACTTC. Translation: CASSLRAGGSYEQYF.

V is TRBV18 and J is TRBJ1-4; D may be TRBD1 (6 bases). This CDR3 spans 15 amino acids. V was clipped by 4 bases and J by 3 bases, with 12 bases between them. From germline, CDR1 is KGHSH and CDR2 LQKENI. The CDR3 sequence: CASSQTDSPNEKLFF. The CDR3 nucleotides read TGTGCCAGCTCACAAACGGACAGTCCTAATGAAAAACTGTTTTTT.

This clone was seen more than once but under ten times. The gene calls are TRBV4-1 and TRBJ2-5, with D perhaps matching TRBD1 (6 bases). The CDR3 loop spans 15 amino acids. Trimming pared 2 bases from V and 2 bases from J, leaving 12 bases between. CDR1 is MGHRA and CDR2 is YSYEKL in the germline V gene. The CDR3 DNA is TGCGCCAGCAGCCAAACCTCGACAGGACAAGAGACCCAGTACTTC. Protein sequence: CASSQTSTGQETQYF.

The J gene is TRBJ1-2, the V gene TRBV19; 9 bases fit TRBD1. Germline lookup yields CDR1 LNHDA and CDR2 SQIVND (reference sequence). The CDR3 is made up of 15 amino acids. J gave up 4 bases and V 4 bases, and 7 bases lay outside the gene matches. Here the CDR3 DNA reads TGTGCCAGTAGTAACCCACAGGGGGCCGGCTATGGCTACACCTTC. Translation gives CASSNPQGAGYGYTF.

This chain uses TRBV27 with TRBJ2-7; D is possibly TRBD2 (5 bases). This CDR3 region has 16 residues. V was pared by 5 bases and J by 2 bases, with 19 bases between. Germline-derived CDR1 and CDR2 are MNHEY and SMNVEV (reference sequence). CDR3 in DNA: TGTGCCAGCAGTCCTCTTGTAGGTGGAGGAACCTACGAGCAGTACTTC. This translates into CASSPLVGGGTYEQYF.

V is TRBV29-1 and J is TRBJ1-4, with 10 bases lining up with TRBD1. J was trimmed by 7 bases and V by 7 bases; bases with no gene match: 9. CDR3 length: 14 amino acids. Germline CDR1 SQVTM, CDR2 ANQGSEA. The CDR3 reads CSASTGGKSEKLFF. CDR3 in DNA: TGCAGCGCATCGACAGGGGGCAAGAGTGAAAAACTGTTTTTT.

V and J are TRBV6-5 and TRBJ2-3, with D perhaps TRBD2 (6 bases). V was shortened by 4 bases and J by 2 bases, with 13 bases between the two germline ends. This CDR3 has 15 amino acids. The V gene's germline CDR1 is MNHEY and CDR2 SVGAGI. The CDR3 coding sequence is TGTGCCAGCAGTTCGACGGGGGAGACCACAGATACGCAGTATTTT. Protein product: CASSSTGETTDTQYF.

The chain joins TRBV7-3 to TRBJ2-2, with 7 positions matching TRBD2. The germline gives CDR1 SGHTA, CDR2 FQGTGA. There are 15 residues in the CDR3. V was pared by 6 bases and J by 8 bases, with 12 bases of the junction left unmatched. In DNA, the CDR3 is TGTGCCAGCAGAAAGGGCCCTCGGGAGGCGGGGGAGCTGTTTTTT. Translation gives CASRKGPREAGELFF.

The chain employs TRBV5-1 and TRBJ2-5; TRBD2 matches 13 bases. Losses at the gene ends were 5 bases for V and 6 bases for J; bases not matched to a gene: 16. This CDR3 comprises 18 residues. Germline CDR1 is SGHRS and CDR2 is YFSETQ. The CDR3 DNA reads as TGCGCCAGCAGAAGAGATCCTGGACTAGCGGGAGAAGGAAAGACCCAGTACTTC. As protein: CASRRDPGLAGEGKTQYF. The full variable domain, its missing parts supplied by reference TRBV5-1 and TRBJ2-5, is KAGVTQTPRYLIKTRGQQVTLSCSPISGHRSVSWYQQTPGQGLQFLFEYFSETQRNKGNFPGRFSGRQFSNSRSEMNVSTLELGDSALYLCASRRDPGLAGEGKTQYFGPGTRLLVL.

The table lists this clone with a count of one. The V call is TRBV29-1, the J call TRBJ2-3; maybe TRBD1 (6 bases). CDR1 and CDR2 (germline): SQVTM, ANQGSEA. The CDR3 runs 17 residues. V was clipped by 3 bases and J by 3 bases, with 22 bases between them. The CDR3 bases are TGCAGCGTTGACAGGGGTGGGTCGACTTTTGCTACAGATACGCAGTATTTT. It yields the protein CSVDRGGSTFATDTQYF.

V and J are TRBV25-1 and TRBJ1-4; D unclear. CDR3 size: 16 residues. Trimming shortened V by 5 bases and J by 8 bases, and 21 bases separated the two germline ends. Germline CDR1 reads MGHDK; CDR2 reads SYGVNS. Here the CDR3 reads CASSPNGGKDREKLFF. The DNA for the CDR3 is TGTGCCAGCAGTCCGAACGGAGGGAAGGACCGGGAAAAACTGTTTTTT.

The rearrangement uses TRBV5-6 and TRBJ2-2; the D gene is possibly TRBD2 (5 bases). V was clipped by 0 bases and J by 4 bases, with 10 bases between them. The CDR3 totals 15 residues. Germline loops: CDR1 SGHDT, CDR2 YYEEEE. As DNA, the CDR3 is TGTGCCAGCAGCTTGGGGGAGCGGCGCACCGGGGAGCTGTTTTTT. Translated: CASSLGERRTGELFF.

The chain joins TRBV9 to TRBJ2-3; 10 nucleotides agree with TRBD2. Germline V lookup: CDR1 SGDLS, CDR2 YYNGEE. CDR3 length: 16 amino acids. V was clipped by 0 bases and J by 6 bases; unmatched bases: 7. The CDR3 DNA reads as TGTGCCAGCAGCGTAGGTGGGAGCGGGGGGGCCGATACGCAGTATTTT. Protein product: CASSVGGSGGADTQYF.

This clone was picked up one time. The chain has TRBV18 and TRBJ2-1; 10 nucleotides agree with TRBD2. CDR3 length: 16 amino acids. Germline values: CDR1 KGHSH, CDR2 LQKENI. V lost 3 bases to trimming and J lost 3 bases; unmatched junction nucleotides: 5. The CDR3 is CASSPTSGDIYNEQFF. The CDR3 DNA follows: TGTGCCAGCTCACCTACTAGCGGGGATATCTACAATGAGCAGTTCTTC.

This clone was seen just once. V usage is TRBV7-9 and J usage is TRBJ2-7; the D is unclear. CDR1 is SEHNR and CDR2 is FQNEAQ in the germline V gene (reference sequence). V shed 5 bases and J shed 3 bases, with 14 bases lying between them. CDR3 length: 14 amino acids. CDR3 nucleotides: TGTGCCAGCAGCCTCCCAACGAGAGACTACGAGCAGTACTTC. Amino acid sequence: CASSLPTRDYEQYF.

The rearrangement links TRBV6-1 to TRBJ1-2; 9 positions agree with TRBD1. Germline lookup yields CDR1 MNHNS and CDR2 SASEGT. The V segment lost 5 bases and the J segment 8 bases; nucleotides outside the gene matches: 9. This CDR3 has 14 amino acids. CDR3 DNA: TGTGCCAGCAGTCAAACCGGGACAGGGAACGGCTACACCTTC. Translation: CASSQTGTGNGYTF.

The table lists this clone with a count of one. This chain connects TRBV5-1 to TRBJ2-5, with 8 bases fitting TRBD2. Trimming cost V 4 bases and J 5 bases; bases outside gene matches: 7. CDR1 and CDR2 from the germline V gene are SGHRS and YFSETQ. CDR3 length: 14 amino acids. CDR3: CASSPTSGGETQYF. In DNA form, the CDR3 reads TGCGCCAGCAGCCCTACCTCGGGAGGGGAGACCCAGTACTTC.

The rearrangement links TRBV6-5 to TRBJ2-7, with 9 bases fitting TRBD1. The germline V gene has CDR1 MNHEY and CDR2 SVGAGI. The CDR3 loop spans 15 amino acids. V shed 5 bases, J shed 6 bases, and the junction held 11 bases outside the gene matches. The CDR3 region has the DNA TGTGCCAGCAGTCCATCGGGGACAGGGTTGATCGAGCAGTACTTC. It yields the protein CASSPSGTGLIEQYF.

The rearrangement links TRBV6-5 to TRBJ2-7; 7 bases map to TRBD1. The CDR3 has 14 residues. CDR1 is MNHEY and CDR2 is SVGAGI in the germline V gene. J lost 0 bases, V lost 5 bases, and 4 bases had no gene match. CDR3: CASSRQGGSYEQYF. DNA for the CDR3: TGTGCCAGCAGTCGACAGGGCGGCTCCTACGAGCAGTACTTC.

This clone was seen a single time. V usage is TRBV7-6 and J usage is TRBJ1-4; 8 bases match TRBD1. Germline CDR1 reads SGHVS; CDR2 reads FNYEAQ. CDR3 length: 16 residues. V lost 4 bases and J lost 7; bases outside the gene matches: 11. The CDR3 spells CASSSSPQGGTEKLFF. The CDR3 coding sequence is TGTGCCAGCAGCTCTAGCCCACAGGGGGGGACTGAAAAACTGTTTTTT.

V is TRBV27 and J is TRBJ2-7; 7 nucleotides line up with TRBD1. The CDR3 is 14 residues long. V trimming: 5 bases; J trimming: 3 bases; junction bases outside the gene matches: 7. CDR1 and CDR2 from the germline V gene are MNHEY and SMNVEV (reference sequence). CDR3 DNA sequence: TGTGCCAGCAGTCCACAGGGGTCGGACTACGAGCAGTACTTC. Its protein is CASSPQGSDYEQYF.

V gene TRBV6-5 combines with J gene TRBJ2-3; TRBD1 agrees at 9 bases. After removal of 5 bases from V and 1 base from J, the junction contained 4 bases not matched to a gene. Germline V gives CDR1 MNHEY, CDR2 SVGAGI. The CDR3 loop spans 15 amino acids. The CDR3: CASSADRGGTDTQYF. Here the CDR3 DNA reads TGTGCCAGCAGTGCGGACAGGGGCGGCACAGATACGCAGTATTTT.

The chain employs TRBV7-9 and TRBJ1-2; possibly TRBD1 for D (5 bases). The germline gives CDR1 SEHNR, CDR2 FQNEAQ (reference sequence). The CDR3 is 13 residues long. Trimming left V 5 bases short and J 3 bases short, with 10 bases between. The CDR3 sequence is CASSPDRDYGYTF. CDR3 sequence (DNA): TGTGCCAGCAGCCCAGACAGAGACTATGGCTACACCTTC.

V usage is TRBV19 and J usage is TRBJ2-2; perhaps TRBD2 as D (5 bases). This CDR3 region has 16 residues. In germline, CDR1 is LNHDA, CDR2 SQIVND (reference sequence). V was pared by 6 bases and J by 1 base, with 15 bases between. The CDR3 DNA reads as TGTGCCAGTAGCCCTAATGGCGGGCTGAACACCGGGGAGCTGTTTTTT. Protein product: CASSPNGGLNTGELFF.

This chain connects TRBV5-1 to TRBJ2-7, with 7 bases fitting TRBD1. J lost 0 bases, V lost 0 bases, and 3 bases had no gene match. The CDR3 contains 15 residues. The germline V gene encodes CDR1 SGHRS and CDR2 YFSETQ. CDR3 region: CASSLGQGTSYEQYF. The CDR3, as DNA: TGCGCCAGCAGCTTGGGACAGGGCACCTCCTACGAGCAGTACTTC.